This T cell receptor beta chain was captured by sequencing in a study of blood T cells in healthy people across ages. From germline, CDR1 is LGHDT and CDR2 YNNKEL (reference sequence). After removal of 4 bases from V and 10 bases from J, the junction contained 16 bases not matched to a gene. The CDR3 spans 17 residues. The use of a sample-barcoded 5' primer and a J-beta primer mix characterized a second PCR of about 7 to 12 cycles. MiXCR, applied by TCRdb to the 5' RACE reads, yields one record per CDR3 protein. This table has roughly 800,000 distinct CDR3 sequences, 58% appearing once. Total RNA was extracted at no less than 6 micrograms per sample.

The sample taken for sequencing was blood. The sequence was obtained from a man aged 30 to 39 in good health. The chain recombines TRBV3-1 with TRBJ1-6; the match to TRBD1 covers 7 bases. CDR3 coding DNA: TGTGCCAGCAGCCCCGAAGGACGACAGGGCCTACGGTCACCCCTCCACTTT. It codes for CASSPEGRQGLRSPLHF.